This T cell receptor beta chain comes out of a study of blood T cell repertoires in COVID-19. V lost 5 bases to trimming and J lost 5 bases; unmatched junction nucleotides: 8. Germline V CDR1 and CDR2: SGHTA, FQGNSA. CDR3 length: 15 amino acids. The authors' processing: From reference gene primer amplification, estimates of nucleated cell counts were derived. Some clones are missing from TCRdb's copy, which holds only in-frame ones; the method was immunoSEQ multiplex PCR. The V and J calls and clone size come from that table; D and trimming were worked out from the DNA. Of over 60,000 clones in the sample, around 80% are singletons; the top ten hold roughly 15%.

The TCR originated in a woman older than 75 with acute or convalescent COVID-19. The chain links TRBV7-2 to TRBJ2-1; 8 bases align to TRBD2. The sequencing input was peripheral blood. The CDR3 DNA reads as TGTGCCAGCAGCCGCGGGGGGACATTACACAATGAGCAGTTCTTC. The encoded protein is CASSRGGTLHNEQFF. The full variable domain, completed using reference TRBV7-2 and TRBJ2-1, is GAGVSQSPSNKVTEKGKDVELRCDPISGHTALYWYRQSLGQGLEFLIYFQGNSAPDKSGLPSDRFSAERTGGSVSTLTIQRTQQEDSAVYLCASSRGGTLHNEQFFGPGTRLTVL.